The entry below describes one TCR beta chain. Antigen specificity is unknown. This sample is part of a study of T cells in tumors after PD-1 blockade. Whole-study context: Excluded were patients with checkpoint blockade, immunosuppressants, or radiotherapy or other anti-cancer therapy within 4 weeks. Patients received pembrolizumab 200 mg every 3 weeks or cemiplimab 350 mg every 2 weeks.

The study's findings and limits: Peripheral recruitment is suggested, as some novel exhausted tumor clones were in pre-treatment blood.

Clones were sequenced by immunoSEQ multiplex PCR, and TCRdb holds only the in-frame ones, with some missing. The data contain around 51,000 clones, over 70% of them singletons. CDR3 length: 14 residues. CDR1 and CDR2 (germline): SGDLS, YYNGEE. Deletions cut 4 bases from V and 0 bases from J, with 8 bases between. The origin of this receptor is a human donor with basal cell carcinoma. This sequence joins TRBV9 and TRBJ2-1; D is unresolved. Sequences were derived from PBMCs, sampled before anti-PD-1 treatment. CDR3 in DNA: TGTGCCAGCAGCCCCGAGGACTCCTACAATGAGCAGTTCTTC. Amino acids: CASSPEDSYNEQFF.